At least ten counts were recorded for the clone carrying this T cell receptor beta chain. This specimen belongs to a study of T cells in Graves' hyperthyroidism and ophthalmopathy. This CDR3 comprises 16 residues. Per the germline V gene, CDR1 is ENHRY and CDR2 is SYGVKD. Between the trimmed V and J ends, which lost 0 bases and 10 bases, there was a span of 16 bases. RNA transcripts served as the template for amplifying TCR beta CDR3 regions. The HTBI primer set was used in a first-round RT-PCR of the TCR CDR3. Each CDR3 protein gets one entry after TCRdb re-called the multiplex PCR reads with MiXCR. The repertoire holds hundreds of thousands of distinct CDR3 sequences, with 45% as singletons.

The chain is built from TRBV10-3 and TRBJ1-6; D is perhaps TRBD1 (5 bases). The sequence was obtained from an adult man with Graves' disease, either hyperthyroidism or ophthalmopathy (not recorded which). Sequenced sample: peripheral blood or thyroid tissue (not recorded which). CDR3 coding DNA: TGTGCCATCAGTGAGTCGGGACTGGGCTTAGGATCACCCCTCCACTTT. Translation: CAISESGLGLGSPLHF.